This T cell receptor beta chain was observed in a study of cytomegalovirus exposure and HLA in healthy donors (dated by TCRdb to about 2017). Notes on the research overall: In an earlier analysis of several hundred of the donors, 250 to 300 Gb of sequence data and just under 120 million unique TCR beta sequences from about 179 million T cells were reported. A later genetic analysis took genome-wide SNP genotypes for about 55% of the 666 donors and used that subset as a discovery cohort. The T cell repertoires of 666 subjects were profiled by immunosequencing and related to cytomegalovirus serostatus. The study was designed to test whether signatures of past pathogen exposure could be identified by cataloging public T cell receptors. An early release that covered about 600 HLA-typed donors contained approximately 300 gigabases of sequencing data and tens of millions of unique TCR sequences. Class I and class II HLA loci were covered by the typing at four-digit resolution. Donor age, sex, ethnicity and CMV serostatus were collected together with the repertoire data. Roughly 5 DR-DQ haplotypes were handled as single units for association and clustering, since linkage in the cohort was strong. All discovery cohort repertoires had been generated using a single sequencing platform. Besides the first cohort of hundreds of subjects, a separate validation cohort made up of 95 to 150 different subjects was used. The number of donors typed differed by locus, with roughly 620-630 for A, B, C, DRB1 and DQB1, around 500 for DQA1, 606 for DPA1, and around 450 for DPB1. Across approximately 420 genotyped donors of the cohort, an average of about 200,000 unique TCR beta nucleotide sequences per donor were sequenced, and roughly a sixth of those sequences were non-productive. Of the 300 to 500 genotyped donors, approximately 80% were placed in the genetic ancestry cluster associated with self-reported Caucasian donors. A later analysis re-examined previously published TCR beta repertoires from just over 650 donors and added high-resolution HLA genotyping to investigate patterns of TCR occurrence. To predict cytomegalovirus infection status, the study brought together high-throughput TCR immunosequencing, statistical association of individual TCRs with disease status, and machine learning. To decide whether each TCR beta V gene segment behaved as functional or pseudogenic, an earlier analysis of some 580 of the donors relied on high-throughput TCR beta sequencing. Rather than using new phenotypic data, the later analysis identified candidate immune exposures from TCR beta sequences and from how often those sequences occurred across donors. Overall study results and their limits: A later genetic analysis reported fewer N-insertions in productive TCRs among donors in an Asian-associated ancestry cluster than the roughly 620-donor mean. Sequencing depth was assumed to be roughly uniform across donors in the presence/absence analyses, though that assumption may not hold. In this cohort, only TCR beta chains were sequenced, and detectable features were limited by the absence of alpha or paired-chain data. The earlier analysis of 587 of the donors excluded approximately 17 rarely observed V segments, including chromosome 9 orphons, because counts were too low. Strong co-occurrence of HLA alleles, especially DR and DQ, made assigning TCR associations to individual alleles difficult. It was suggested by the authors that the approach could potentially be generalized to other disease states and immunological phenotypes. A cluster of highly shared sequence variants was judged likely to represent a technical artifact of the sequencing pipeline. The 87-base-pair reads could not distinguish some IMGT-functional V segments, including TRBV6-2 and TRBV6-3, so those segments were excluded. Correlated functional status among segregating V segments might reflect linkage disequilibrium, but an unknown experimental factor could not be ruled out. Because HLA typing was unavailable for some donors at each locus, only the typed subset was used in association tests. While some public TCRs were present in many individuals, most TCR sequences turned up only very rarely across donors. An association between a missense DCLRE1C variant and V-gene and J-gene trimming of TCR beta chains was found in a later genetic analysis and replicated in an independent cohort. Compared with equally common non-associated chains, HLA-associated TCR beta chains in a later analysis were more clonally expanded and had lower generation probabilities. Cytomegalovirus status was reported to be diagnosed by the classifier with high specificity and sensitivity in both the original and validation cohorts. At a false discovery rate of 0.05, a later analysis linked approximately 18,000 TCR beta sequences to specific HLA alleles. A few of the identified cytomegalovirus-associated TCR beta chains were confirmed in vitro to be specific for cytomegalovirus antigens. In a later analysis, most CMV-associated TCR beta chains were found to appear HLA-restricted, with HLA associations seemingly driven largely by CMV exposure. For the cohort, immune exposure information was limited to CMV serostatus. Several of the top co-occurrence clusters appeared to be linked to parvovirus B19, influenza, CMV and Epstein-Barr virus, according to a later analysis. The study listed 150 to 200 TCR beta chains as associated with cytomegalovirus. A later analysis found that TCR association rates varied across HLA loci, with DRB1 alleles showing the most associated TCRs and HLA-C alleles the fewest. A further reported finding was that TCR beta sequences accurately predicted the HLA-A and HLA-B alleles for most subjects in the first cohort. In an earlier analysis of about 600 of the donors, most TCR beta V segments appeared in productive rearrangements about 87% or about 30% of the time, broadly matching IMGT annotations.

V lost 3 bases and J lost 2 bases, and the count of bases not matched to a germline gene is 4. Counted from cysteine to phenylalanine, this CDR3 has 14 amino acids. The entry retains the CDR3 DNA only, 42 bases that are in frame from base 1. The germline V gene gives CDR1 as SGHRS and CDR2 as YFSETQ. In regard to this clone: Its antigen is still unknown. No base quality values were provided; no much bigger clone lies one nucleotide off.

The protocol used for the library was the immunoSEQ multiplex PCR assay. The multiplex PCR relied on a mix of 60 forward primers for TCR Vbeta segments and 13 reverse primers for TCR Jbeta segments. The CDR3 region of rearranged TCR beta genes was amplified from genomic DNA with a multiplex PCR assay. The amplified TCR beta libraries were sequenced on the Illumina HiSeq System as 87-base-pair reads. The authors' analysis ran thus. A later analysis counted 65 million to 90 million unique TCR beta chains across the 690 or so repertoires, and roughly 11 million of these chains were shared by at least two donors. Raw reads were error-corrected and collapsed into unique sequences with a nearest-neighbor algorithm that merged closely related sequences to remove PCR and sequencing errors. V, D and J gene segments were assigned by aligning CDR3 sequences to IMGT reference sequences. For a sequence to be retained, a match of at least six nucleotides was required to both a V gene segment and a J gene segment. Rearrangements were called productive when the CDR3 lacked stop codons and stayed in frame with V and J; all others were non-productive. Following IMGT convention, CDR3 was defined as the stretch from the second conserved V-encoded cysteine up to the conserved J-encoded phenylalanine. Sequences without an unambiguous match to a single V gene segment were excluded from the earlier analysis of about 600 of the donors. An earlier analysis of around 600 of the donors classified V segments as functional when productive rearrangements were above 56.7% and as segregating when the standard deviation between donors was above 5%. A statistical classification framework was developed to diagnose cytomegalovirus status using the catalog of TCR beta chain sequences. A later analysis assigned V and J genes by comparing TCR nucleotide sequences with IMGT/GENE-DB human TR gene sequences. In a later analysis, CDR3 sequences and most-parsimonious VDJ recombination scenarios were assigned using the TCRdist pipeline. In a later analysis, every TCR beta chain was defined by the combination of its CDR3 amino acid sequence and its V-gene family, and reads without a unique V-gene family were dropped. A later analysis removed several hundred highly shared, low-generation-probability nucleotide sequences to deal with suspected cross-contamination and a sequencing artifact. For each public chain, a later analysis derived a clonal expansion index from normalized ranks of inferred template counts within each repertoire. In a later analysis, generation probabilities were computed with a VDJ recombination model fitted to out-of-frame rearrangements, and the resulting probabilities were checked against IGoR. In a later analysis, hypergeometric tests were used to score TCR-TCR, TCR-HLA and TCR-CMV co-occurrence, with a repertoire-size bias correction applied to TCR pairs. To estimate false discovery rates, a later analysis permuted the HLA or CMV assignments 20 times. A later analysis grouped co-occurring TCRs with DBSCAN, adding TCRdist sequence similarity when clustering within HLA-allele-positive subsets. Co-occurrence clustering excluded repertoires with fewer than 30,000 or more than 120,000 public chains, plus five with anomalous nucleotide sharing. The table comes from immuneACCESS by way of TCRdb, which keeps in-frame sequences with V and J called. Part of the clones is missing from these tables; in studies checked, under half for an unresolved V gene and the rest for unknown reasons. The V and J calls and clone size come from that table; D and trimming were worked out from the DNA. The sample yields approximately 110,000 clones; about 77% were counted once. The ten largest clones take up approximately 5% of the sample.

The cohort comprised around 690 healthy bone marrow donors. All cohort members were sampled while nominally healthy, although unrecorded immune exposures were likely present. The donor tested CMV seropositive and was one of the 289 seropositive cohort members. A peripheral blood sample was collected from each donor, and TCR beta sequencing was performed on peripheral blood mononuclear cells. The Qiagen DNeasy Blood Extraction Kit was used to extract genomic DNA from the blood cell samples. The receptor comes from a woman aged 25-40 years in good health and CMV-seropositive. Sequencing input: PBMCs. The chain is made from TRBV5-1 and TRBJ2-7, and TRBD1 matches 8 of the central bases. The nucleotide sequence is given as TGCGCCAGCAGCTCGACAGGGGAGACCTACGAGCAGTACTTC. Translated, this gives CASSSTGETYEQYF.